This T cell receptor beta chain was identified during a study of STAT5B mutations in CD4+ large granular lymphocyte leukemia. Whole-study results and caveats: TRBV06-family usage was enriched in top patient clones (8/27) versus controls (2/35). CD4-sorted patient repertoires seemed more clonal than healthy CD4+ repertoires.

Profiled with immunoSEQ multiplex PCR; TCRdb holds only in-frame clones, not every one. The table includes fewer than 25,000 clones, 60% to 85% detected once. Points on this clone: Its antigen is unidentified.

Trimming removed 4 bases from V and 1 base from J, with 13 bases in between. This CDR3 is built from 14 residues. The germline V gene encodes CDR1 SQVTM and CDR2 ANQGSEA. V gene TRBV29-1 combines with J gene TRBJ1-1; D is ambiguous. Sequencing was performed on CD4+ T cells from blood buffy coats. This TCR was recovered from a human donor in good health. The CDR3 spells CSVVLDPPNTEAFF. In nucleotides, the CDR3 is TGCAGCGTTGTCTTGGACCCACCGAACACTGAAGCTTTCTTT. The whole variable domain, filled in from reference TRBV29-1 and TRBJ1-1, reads SAVISQKPSRDICQRGTSLTIQCQVDSQVTMMFWYRQQPGQSLTLIATANQGSEATYESGFVIDKFPISRPNLTFSTLTVSNMSPEDSSIYLCSVVLDPPNTEAFFGQGTRLTVV.